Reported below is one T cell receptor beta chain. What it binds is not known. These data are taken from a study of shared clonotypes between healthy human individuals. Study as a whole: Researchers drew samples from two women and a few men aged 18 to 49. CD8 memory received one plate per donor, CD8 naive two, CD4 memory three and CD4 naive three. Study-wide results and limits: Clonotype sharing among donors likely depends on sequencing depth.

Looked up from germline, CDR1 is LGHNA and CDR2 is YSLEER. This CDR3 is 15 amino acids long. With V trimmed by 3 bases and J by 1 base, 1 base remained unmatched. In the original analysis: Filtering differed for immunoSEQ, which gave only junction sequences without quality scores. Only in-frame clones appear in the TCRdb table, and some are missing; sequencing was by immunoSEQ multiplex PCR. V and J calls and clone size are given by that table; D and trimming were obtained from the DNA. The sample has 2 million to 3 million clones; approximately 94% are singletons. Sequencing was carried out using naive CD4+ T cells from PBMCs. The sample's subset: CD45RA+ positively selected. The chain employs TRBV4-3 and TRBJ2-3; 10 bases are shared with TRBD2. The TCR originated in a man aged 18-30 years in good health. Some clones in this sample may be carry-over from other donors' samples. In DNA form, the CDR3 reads TGCGCCAGCAGCCATGGGACTAGCGGCACAGATACGCAGTATTTT. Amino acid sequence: CASSHGTSGTDTQYF.